These T cell receptor beta chains were read from a single sample in a study of CD8 T cells in ankylosing spondylitis. From the 5' RACE reads, TCRdb called clonotypes with MiXCR, one entry per CDR3 protein. This sample has under 200,000 distinct CDR3 sequences, with roughly 10% found just once. The sequenced sample consisted of blood, either unsorted or a sorted T cell fraction (not recorded which). The receptor source for this set is a male donor with ankylosing spondylitis or in good health (not recorded which). CDR3s include the opening cysteine and the closing phenylalanine or tryptophan. A D gene is named only where the DNA matches it firmly. Some rows mark clone size as missing; the rest say once, few, many or name a class of expanded clone.

d_call clone_size j_call v_call cdr3_nt cdr3_aa
- many TRBJ2-1 TRBV6-5 TGTGCCAGCAGTTACTCGAGGGCCGCTGAGAATGAGCAGTTCTTC CASSYSRAAENEQFF
- many TRBJ1-5 TRBV6-1 TGTGCCAGCAACCCTCGGTCGGCGCAGGAGCCCCAGCATTTT CASNPRSAQEPQHF
- - TRBJ2-1 TRBV9 TGTGCCAGCAGCCCGCGACTAGTCAATGAGCAGTTCTTC CASSPRLVNEQFF
TRBD1 many TRBJ1-3 TRBV18 TGTGCCAGCTCACCATGGACAGGAATAAGTGACACCATATATTTT CASSPWTGISDTIYF
- many TRBJ1-4 TRBV19 TGTGCCACGAGGTCGGATGCAACTAATGAAAAACTGTTTTTT CATRSDATNEKLFF
TRBD1 many TRBJ1-1 TRBV3-1 TGTGCCAGCAGCCAAGACCCCGGGACAGGGGGCCTCACTGAAGCTTTCTTT CASSQDPGTGGLTEAFF
- few TRBJ2-2 TRBV5-6 TGTGCCAGCGCGGGTGGGATTGCAGGACGGAGTAACACCGGGGAGCTGTTTTTT CASAGGIAGRSNTGELFF
- many TRBJ2-3 TRBV7-2 TGTGCCAGCAGCTCAAGCTTGGGTCGTGCAGATACGCAGTATTTT CASSSSLGRADTQYF
- few TRBJ2-7 TRBV2 TGTGCCAGCACCGTGGGACACAACTACGAGCAGTACTTC CASTVGHNYEQYF
- - TRBJ1-2 TRBV7-2 TGTGCCAGCAGCTCCCCCTATCCAGGGTATGGCTACACCTTC CASSSPYPGYGYTF
- - TRBJ1-1 TRBV7-2 TGTGCCAGCAGCTTCTGGGGCCTGAACACTGAAGCTTTCTTT CASSFWGLNTEAFF
- many TRBJ1-4 TRBV5-1 TGCGCCAGCAGCTTCGTAGTTGGTGAAAAACTGTTTTTT CASSFVVGEKLFF